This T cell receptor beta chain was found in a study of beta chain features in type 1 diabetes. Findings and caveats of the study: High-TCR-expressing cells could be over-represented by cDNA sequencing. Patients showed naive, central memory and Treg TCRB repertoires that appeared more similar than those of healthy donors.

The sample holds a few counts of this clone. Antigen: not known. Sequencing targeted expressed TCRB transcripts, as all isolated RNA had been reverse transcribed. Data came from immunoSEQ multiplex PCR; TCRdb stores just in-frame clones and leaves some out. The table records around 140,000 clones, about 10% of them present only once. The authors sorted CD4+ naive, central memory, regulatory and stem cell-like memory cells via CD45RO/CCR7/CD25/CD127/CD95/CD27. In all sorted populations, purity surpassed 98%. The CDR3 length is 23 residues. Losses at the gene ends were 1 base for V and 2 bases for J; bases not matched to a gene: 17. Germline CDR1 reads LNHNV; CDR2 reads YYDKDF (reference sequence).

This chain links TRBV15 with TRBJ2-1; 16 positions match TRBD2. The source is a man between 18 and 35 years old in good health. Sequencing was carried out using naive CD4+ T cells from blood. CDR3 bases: TGTGCCACCAGCAGAGGTCCCATTTTGGGACTAGCGGGGGGGCCAGGGACCTACAATGAGCAGTTCTTC. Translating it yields CATSRGPILGLAGGPGTYNEQFF.